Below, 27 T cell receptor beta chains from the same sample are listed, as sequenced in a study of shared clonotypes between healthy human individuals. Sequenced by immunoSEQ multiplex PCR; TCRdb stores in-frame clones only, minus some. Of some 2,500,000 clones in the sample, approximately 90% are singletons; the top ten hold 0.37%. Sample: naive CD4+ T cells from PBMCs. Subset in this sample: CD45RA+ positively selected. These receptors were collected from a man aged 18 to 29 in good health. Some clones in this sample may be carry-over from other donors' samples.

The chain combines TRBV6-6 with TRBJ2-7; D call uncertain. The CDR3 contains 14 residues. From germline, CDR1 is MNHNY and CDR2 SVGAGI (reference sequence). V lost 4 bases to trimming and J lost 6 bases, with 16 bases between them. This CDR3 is CASSSGTVGSEQYF. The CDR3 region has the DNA TGTGCCAGCAGTTCTGGCACGGTCGGGTCCGAGCAGTACTTC.

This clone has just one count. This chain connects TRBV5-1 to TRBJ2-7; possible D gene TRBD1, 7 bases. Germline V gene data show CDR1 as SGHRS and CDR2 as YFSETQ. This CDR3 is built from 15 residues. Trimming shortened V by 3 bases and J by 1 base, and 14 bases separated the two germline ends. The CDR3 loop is CASSYRQGGSYEQYF. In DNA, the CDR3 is TGCGCCAGCAGCTATAGACAGGGAGGATCCTACGAGCAGTACTTC.

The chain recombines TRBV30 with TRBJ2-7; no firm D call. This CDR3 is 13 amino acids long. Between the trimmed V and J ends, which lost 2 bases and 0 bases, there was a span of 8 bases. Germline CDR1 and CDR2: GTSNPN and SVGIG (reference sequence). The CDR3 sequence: CAWSPVSSYEQYF. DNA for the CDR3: TGTGCCTGGAGTCCGGTCAGCTCCTACGAGCAGTACTTC.

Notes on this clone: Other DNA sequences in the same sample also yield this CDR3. The CDR3 region has the DNA TGTGCCAGCTCACCTCCGGGGAGCAGCTACGAGCAGTACTTC. This gives the protein CASSPPGSSYEQYF. The rearrangement uses TRBV18 and TRBJ2-7, with D perhaps matching TRBD2 (5 bases). The V gene's germline CDR1 is KGHSH and CDR2 LQKENI. V was trimmed by 3 bases and J by 3 bases, leaving 12 bases between them. The CDR3 extends over 14 amino acids.

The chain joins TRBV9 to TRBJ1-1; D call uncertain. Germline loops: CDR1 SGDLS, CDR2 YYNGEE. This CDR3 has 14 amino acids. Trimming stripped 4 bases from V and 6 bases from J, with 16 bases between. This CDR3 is CASSPLTAGAEAFF. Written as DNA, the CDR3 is TGTGCCAGCAGCCCCCTGACGGCTGGGGCTGAAGCTTTCTTT.

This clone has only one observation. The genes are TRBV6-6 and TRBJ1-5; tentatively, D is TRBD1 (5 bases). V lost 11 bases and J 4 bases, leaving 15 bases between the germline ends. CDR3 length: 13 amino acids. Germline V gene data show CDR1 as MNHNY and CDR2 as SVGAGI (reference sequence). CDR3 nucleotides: TGTGCCGGGGGGAGCTCGGGGAATCAGCCCCAGCATTTT. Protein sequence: CAGGSSGNQPQHF.

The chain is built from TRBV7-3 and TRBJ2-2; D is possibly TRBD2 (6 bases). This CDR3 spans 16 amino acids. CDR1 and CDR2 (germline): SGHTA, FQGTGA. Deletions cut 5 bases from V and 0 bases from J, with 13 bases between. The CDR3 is CASSLVSGANTGELFF. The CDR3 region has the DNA TGTGCCAGCAGCCTCGTTAGCGGAGCGAACACCGGGGAGCTGTTTTTT. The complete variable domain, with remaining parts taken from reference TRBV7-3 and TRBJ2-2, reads GAGVSQTPSNKVTEKGKYVELRCDPISGHTALYWYRQSLGQGPEFLIYFQGTGAADDSGLPNDRFFAVRPEGSVSTLKIQRTERGDSAVYLCASSLVSGANTGELFFGEGSRLTVL.

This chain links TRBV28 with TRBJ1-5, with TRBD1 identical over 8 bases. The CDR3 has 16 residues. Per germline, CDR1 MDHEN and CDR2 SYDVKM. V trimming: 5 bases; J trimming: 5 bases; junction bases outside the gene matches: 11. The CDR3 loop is CASSPDRASLHQPQHF. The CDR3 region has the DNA TGTGCCAGCAGTCCGGACAGGGCGTCCCTTCATCAGCCCCAGCATTTT.

In DNA, the CDR3 is TGTGCCAGCAGTAGTCCGACAGGGGATGGAGAAAAACTGTTTTTT. It yields the protein CASSSPTGDGEKLFF. This chain uses TRBV6-6 with TRBJ1-4, with 8 nucleotides matching TRBD1. This CDR3 spans 15 amino acids. V gave up 5 bases and J gave up 8 bases; unmatched junction bases: 10. Germline V gives CDR1 MNHNY, CDR2 SVGAGI (reference sequence).

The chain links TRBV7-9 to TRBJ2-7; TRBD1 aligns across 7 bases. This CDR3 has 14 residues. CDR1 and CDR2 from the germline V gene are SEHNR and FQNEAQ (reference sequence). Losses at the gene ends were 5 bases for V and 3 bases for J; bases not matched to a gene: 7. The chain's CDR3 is CASSLGGQIYEQYF. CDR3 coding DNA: TGTGCCAGCAGCCTAGGGGGACAGATCTACGAGCAGTACTTC.

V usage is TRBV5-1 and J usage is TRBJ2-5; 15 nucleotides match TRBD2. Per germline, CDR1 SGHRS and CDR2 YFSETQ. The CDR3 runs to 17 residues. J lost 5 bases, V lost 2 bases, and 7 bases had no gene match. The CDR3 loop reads CASSLGLAGGPEETQYF. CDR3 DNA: TGCGCCAGCAGCTTAGGACTAGCGGGAGGGCCCGAGGAGACCCAGTACTTC.

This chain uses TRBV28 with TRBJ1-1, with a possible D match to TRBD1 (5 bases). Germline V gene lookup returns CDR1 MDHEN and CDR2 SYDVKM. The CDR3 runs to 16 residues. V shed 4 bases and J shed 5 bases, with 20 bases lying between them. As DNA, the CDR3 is TGTGCCAGCAGTTCGAGAAAGGGGAGGGAGGGGACTGAAGCTTTCTTT. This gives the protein CASSSRKGREGTEAFF.

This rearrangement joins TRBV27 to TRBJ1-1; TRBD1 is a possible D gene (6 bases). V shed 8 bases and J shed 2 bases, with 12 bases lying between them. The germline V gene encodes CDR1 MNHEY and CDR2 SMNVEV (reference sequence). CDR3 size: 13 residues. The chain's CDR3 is CASPPDRNTEAFF. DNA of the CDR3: TGTGCCAGCCCCCCGGACAGAAACACTGAAGCTTTCTTT.

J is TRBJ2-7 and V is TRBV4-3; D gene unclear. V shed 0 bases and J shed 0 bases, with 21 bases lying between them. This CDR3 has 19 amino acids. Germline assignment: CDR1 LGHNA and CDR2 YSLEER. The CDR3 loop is CASSQEMGRRIVSSYEQYF. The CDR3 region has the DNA TGCGCCAGCAGCCAAGAAATGGGCCGAAGGATCGTAAGCTCCTACGAGCAGTACTTC.

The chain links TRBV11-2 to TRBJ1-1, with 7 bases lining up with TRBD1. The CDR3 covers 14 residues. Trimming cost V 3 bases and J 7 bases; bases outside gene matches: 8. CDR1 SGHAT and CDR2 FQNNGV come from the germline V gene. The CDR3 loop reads CASSLSTGRIEAFF. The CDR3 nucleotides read TGTGCCAGCAGCTTGTCGACAGGGAGGATTGAAGCTTTCTTT.

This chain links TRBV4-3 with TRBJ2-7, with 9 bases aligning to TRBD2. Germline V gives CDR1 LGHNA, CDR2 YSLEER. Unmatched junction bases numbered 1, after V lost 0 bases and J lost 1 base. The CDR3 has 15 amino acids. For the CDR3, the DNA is TGCGCCAGCAGCCAAGATCTAGCGGGATCCTACGAGCAGTACTTC. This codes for CASSQDLAGSYEQYF.

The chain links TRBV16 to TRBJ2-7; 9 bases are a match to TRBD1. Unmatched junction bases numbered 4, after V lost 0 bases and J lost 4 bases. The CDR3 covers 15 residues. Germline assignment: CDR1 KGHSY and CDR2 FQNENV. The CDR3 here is CASSQSRQGVYEQYF. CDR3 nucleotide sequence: TGTGCCAGCAGCCAATCGAGACAGGGGGTTTACGAGCAGTACTTC. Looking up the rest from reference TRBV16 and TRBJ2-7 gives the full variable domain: GEEVAQTPKHLVRGEGQKAKLYCAPIKGHSYVFWYQQVLKNEFKFLISFQNENVFDETGMPKERFSAKCLPNSPCSLEIQATKLEDSAVYFCASSQSRQGVYEQYFGPGTRLTVT.

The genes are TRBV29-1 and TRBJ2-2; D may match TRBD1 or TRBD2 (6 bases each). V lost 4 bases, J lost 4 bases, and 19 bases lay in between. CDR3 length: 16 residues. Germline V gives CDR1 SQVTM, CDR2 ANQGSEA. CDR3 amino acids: CSVGGARGGSTGELFF. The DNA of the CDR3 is TGCAGCGTTGGGGGGGCACGGGGAGGTAGCACCGGGGAGCTGTTTTTT.

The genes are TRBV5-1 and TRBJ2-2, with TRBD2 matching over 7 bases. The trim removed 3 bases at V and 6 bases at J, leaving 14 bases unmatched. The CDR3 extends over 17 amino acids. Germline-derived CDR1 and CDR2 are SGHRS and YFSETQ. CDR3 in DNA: TGCGCCAGCAGCTGGGCGGGAGCGCGGTCGGTGCCCGGGGAGCTGTTTTTT. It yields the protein CASSWAGARSVPGELFF.

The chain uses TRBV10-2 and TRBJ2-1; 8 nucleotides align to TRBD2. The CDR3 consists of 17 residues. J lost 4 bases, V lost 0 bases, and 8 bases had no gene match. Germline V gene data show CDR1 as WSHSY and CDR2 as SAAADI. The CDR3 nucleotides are TGCGCCAGCAGTGAGTCAAACGGGAGGGACTCTTACAATGAGCAGTTCTTC. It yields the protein CASSESNGRDSYNEQFF.

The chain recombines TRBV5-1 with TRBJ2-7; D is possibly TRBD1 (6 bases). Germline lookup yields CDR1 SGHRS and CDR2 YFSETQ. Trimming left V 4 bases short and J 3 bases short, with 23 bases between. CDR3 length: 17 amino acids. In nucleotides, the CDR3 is TGCGCCAGCAGCCCAAAAGTGGACAGCTTAGCAAACTACGAGCAGTACTTC. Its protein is CASSPKVDSLANYEQYF.

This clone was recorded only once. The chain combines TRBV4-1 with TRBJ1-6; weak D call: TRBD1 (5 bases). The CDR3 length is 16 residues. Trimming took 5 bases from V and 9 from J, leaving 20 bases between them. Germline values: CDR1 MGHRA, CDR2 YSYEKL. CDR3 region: CASSSLVGAISSPLHF. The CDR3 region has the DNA TGCGCCAGCAGCAGCCTAGTAGGGGCGATCTCTTCACCCCTCCACTTT.

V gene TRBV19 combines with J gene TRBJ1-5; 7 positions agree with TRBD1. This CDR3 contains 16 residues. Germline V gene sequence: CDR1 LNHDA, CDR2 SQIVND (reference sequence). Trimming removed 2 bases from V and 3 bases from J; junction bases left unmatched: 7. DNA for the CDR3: TGTGCCAGTAGTATACCTACAGGGGCTATCAATCAGCCCCAGCATTTT. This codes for CASSIPTGAINQPQHF.

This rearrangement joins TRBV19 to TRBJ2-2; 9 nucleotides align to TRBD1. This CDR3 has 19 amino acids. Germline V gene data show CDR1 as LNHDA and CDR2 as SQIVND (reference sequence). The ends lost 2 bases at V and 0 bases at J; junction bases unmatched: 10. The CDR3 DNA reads TGTGCCAGTAGTATAAGTCCCGCCCGGACAGGGGCGAACACCGGGGAGCTGTTTTTT. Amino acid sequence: CASSISPARTGANTGELFF.

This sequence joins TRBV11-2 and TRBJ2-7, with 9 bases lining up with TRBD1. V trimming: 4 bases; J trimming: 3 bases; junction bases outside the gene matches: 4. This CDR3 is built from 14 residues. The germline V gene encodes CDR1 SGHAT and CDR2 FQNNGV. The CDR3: CASSSADRGYEQYF. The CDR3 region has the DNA TGTGCCAGCAGCTCCGCGGACAGGGGCTACGAGCAGTACTTC.

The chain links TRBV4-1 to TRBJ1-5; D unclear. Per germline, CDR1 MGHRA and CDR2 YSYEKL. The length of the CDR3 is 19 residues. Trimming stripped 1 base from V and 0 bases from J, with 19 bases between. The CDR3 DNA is TGCGCCAGCAGCCAAGTCATATTAGCCTCAACGTATAGCAATCAGCCCCAGCATTTT. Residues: CASSQVILASTYSNQPQHF.

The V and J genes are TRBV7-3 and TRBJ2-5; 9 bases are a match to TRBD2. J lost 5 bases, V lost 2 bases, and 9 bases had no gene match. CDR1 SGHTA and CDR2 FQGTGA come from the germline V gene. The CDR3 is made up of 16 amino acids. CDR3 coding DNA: TGTGCCAGCAGCTTAGGGGCGGGAGGGCCGTCGGAGACCCAGTACTTC. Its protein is CASSLGAGGPSETQYF.